These 26 T cell receptor beta chains originate from one sample sequenced in a study of blood T cells in healthy people across ages. Using a J-beta primer mix together with a sample-barcoded 5' primer, a second PCR was run for roughly 6 to 12 cycles. TCRdb re-called the 5' RACE reads through MiXCR, storing one row per CDR3 protein. The sample yields about 830,000 distinct CDR3 sequences, around 62% seen once. Sequenced input: blood. The source of these receptors is a man aged 25 to 40 in good health.

The V and J genes are TRBV6-6 and TRBJ1-2; tentatively, D is TRBD1 (6 bases). CDR3 length equals 15 residues. Germline V gives CDR1 MNHNY, CDR2 SVGAGI (reference sequence). Trimming took off 1 base at V and 4 bases at J, with 13 bases between the two ends. The CDR3 sequence is CASSYWGGEGYGYTF. The CDR3 DNA follows: TGTGCCAGCAGTTACTGGGGGGGCGAAGGCTATGGCTACACCTTC.

Comment on this clonotype: A junction boundary mismatches the germline segment, possibly from a read error. The chain combines TRBV6-5 with TRBJ2-7; D possibly matches TRBD1 or TRBD2 (5 bases each). Looked up from germline, CDR1 is MNHEY and CDR2 is SVGAGI. This CDR3 contains 14 residues. The CDR3 DNA follows: TGTGCCAGCAGCCGGGACGGATCGCCCTACGAGCGGTACTTC. Amino acid sequence: CASSRDGSPYERYF.

The rearrangement joins TRBV18 to TRBJ2-5, with D perhaps TRBD1 or TRBD2 (5 bases each). CDR3 length equals 15 residues. Germline assignment: CDR1 KGHSH and CDR2 LQKENI. V lost 3 bases and J 5 bases, leaving 16 bases between the germline ends. The CDR3 bases are TGTGCCAGCTCACCGGGGGAAGGCGCTTCGGAGACCCAGTACTTC. Protein sequence: CASSPGEGASETQYF.

The chain has TRBV12-3 or TRBV12-4 and TRBJ2-5; perhaps TRBD2 as D (5 bases). The length of the CDR3 is 14 residues. Trimming removed 7 bases at V and 3 bases at J, with 15 bases between. The CDR3 nucleotides are TGTGCCAGCACCGCGAGCGGTCTAGAAGAGACCCAGTACTTC. This codes for CASTASGLEETQYF.

V and J are TRBV4-3 and TRBJ2-2; D is perhaps TRBD1 (6 bases). The CDR3 is made up of 15 amino acids. Germline loops: CDR1 LGHNA, CDR2 YSLEER. Deletions cut 0 bases from V and 5 bases from J, with 10 bases between. CDR3 loop: CASSQDLRGTGELFF. The CDR3 DNA reads as TGCGCCAGCAGCCAAGATTTGAGGGGGACCGGGGAGCTGTTTTTT.

The chain has TRBV4-2 and TRBJ2-5, with 7 nucleotides matching TRBD2. The CDR3 extends over 15 amino acids. Trimming cost V 6 bases and J 2 bases; bases outside gene matches: 9. Germline V gene data show CDR1 as LGHNA and CDR2 as YNFKEQ. Written as DNA, the CDR3 is TGTGCCAGCAGGGACCCCTCAGCGGGGCAAGAGACCCAGTACTTC. Protein sequence: CASRDPSAGQETQYF.

This clonotype was seen at least ten times. The V gene is TRBV7-2, the J gene TRBJ2-1, with 8 bases identical to TRBD1. The V gene's germline CDR1 is SGHTA and CDR2 FQGNSA. Trimming took 5 bases from V and 0 from J; bases not matched to a gene: 3. The CDR3 runs 15 residues. DNA for the CDR3: TGTGCCAGCAGCCCAACAGGGGGCTCCTACAATGAGCAGTTCTTC. It encodes CASSPTGGSYNEQFF.

The chain combines TRBV20-1 with TRBJ1-1; TRBD1 might be the D (5 bases). Germline values: CDR1 DFQATT, CDR2 SNEGSKA (reference sequence). The CDR3 extends over 14 amino acids. CDR3 nucleotide sequence: TGCAGGCCCGACACTGCGGGGGTGTACACTGAAGCTTTCTTT. It yields the protein CRPDTAGVYTEAFF.

In its sample, this clonotype was seen once. Germline is not matched at one junction end, which may reflect a read error. The chain couples TRBV15 to TRBJ2-1, with TRBD2 identical over 10 bases. The germline V gene encodes CDR1 LNHNV and CDR2 YYDKDF (reference sequence). CDR3 length equals 14 residues. The CDR3 here is CAISRSGGANEQFF. The CDR3 bases are TGTGCCATCAGCAGGAGCGGGGGGGCAAATGAGCAGTTCTTC.

This clonotype was seen once. The rearrangement links TRBV7-3 to TRBJ2-7; TRBD2 agrees at 10 bases. The germline CDR1 and CDR2 sequences are SGHTA and FQGTGA. This CDR3 is built from 15 residues. After removal of 5 bases from V and 4 bases from J, the junction contained 8 bases not matched to a gene. The CDR3 bases are TGTGCCAGCAGCCGTGGAGCGGGGGGGAAGTACGAGCAGTACTTC. It yields the protein CASSRGAGGKYEQYF. Full variable domain (outside the CDR3, taken from reference TRBV7-3 and TRBJ2-7): GAGVSQTPSNKVTEKGKYVELRCDPISGHTALYWYRQSLGQGPEFLIYFQGTGAADDSGLPNDRFFAVRPEGSVSTLKIQRTERGDSAVYLCASSRGAGGKYEQYFGPGTRLTVT.

The V and J genes are TRBV2 and TRBJ1-1; 11 bases are shared with TRBD1. Germline V lookup: CDR1 SNHLY, CDR2 FYNNEI. The CDR3 spans 18 residues. With 7 bases clipped from V and 0 bases from J, the junction kept 13 bases outside the gene matches. In nucleotides, the CDR3 is TGTGCCAGCATCCCCGGACAGGGGGCGCAGACGGTGAACACTGAAGCTTTCTTT. Translation gives CASIPGQGAQTVNTEAFF.

This chain links TRBV10-3 with TRBJ2-7; 9 bases are a match to TRBD1. The V gene's germline CDR1 is ENHRY and CDR2 SYGVKD. Trimming cost V 2 bases and J 4 bases; bases outside gene matches: 6. This CDR3 region has 15 residues. CDR3 bases: TGTGCCATCAGTGAGACCCGGGACAGGGATTACGAGCAGTACTTC. Translation: CAISETRDRDYEQYF.

The chain couples TRBV10-3 to TRBJ2-3, with 8 bases identical to TRBD1. Germline loops: CDR1 ENHRY, CDR2 SYGVKD. V trimming: 9 bases; J trimming: 6 bases; junction bases outside the gene matches: 8. CDR3 length: 13 residues. The CDR3 region has the DNA TGTGCCATTACAGGGGGGTACAGCGATACGCAGTATTTT. Amino acid sequence: CAITGGYSDTQYF.

The V and J genes are TRBV5-1 and TRBJ1-4; D perhaps matches TRBD1 (5 bases). Trimming stripped 1 base from V and 8 bases from J, with 12 bases between. CDR3 size: 14 residues. Germline V CDR1 and CDR2: SGHRS, YFSETQ. The CDR3 loop is CASSLSEGREKLFF. The CDR3 nucleotides read TGCGCCAGCAGCTTGTCGGAGGGACGAGAAAAACTGTTTTTT.

This clonotype was observed a single time. The CDR3 DNA reads as TGTGCCAGCAGCCCGACGGGGGACGTCGCTTTCTTT. This encodes CASSPTGDVAFF. This sequence joins TRBV7-2 and TRBJ1-1; perhaps TRBD1 as D (5 bases). The CDR3 sequence is 12 residues long. Trimming took 5 bases from V and 11 from J, leaving 15 bases between them. The V gene's germline CDR1 is SGHTA and CDR2 FQGNSA.

The rearrangement joins TRBV29-1 to TRBJ2-7, with 7 bases lining up with TRBD1. The germline V gene encodes CDR1 SQVTM and CDR2 ANQGSEA. CDR3 length: 14 residues. The V gene end was trimmed by 6 bases and the J gene end by 7 bases; junction bases not matched to a gene: 15. The DNA for the CDR3 is TGCAGCGTCGCTATGACAGGGTTTGTGGGGGAGCAGTACTTC. This codes for CSVAMTGFVGEQYF.

This clonotype was detected a few times. The V and J genes are TRBV20-1 and TRBJ1-1, with D tentatively TRBD1 (5 bases). The CDR3 consists of 12 residues. Germline V lookup: CDR1 DFQATT, CDR2 SNEGSKA (reference sequence). The V end was cut by 5 bases, the J end by 1 base, with 8 bases between. The CDR3 coding sequence is TGCAGTGCTGGGGGACGGAACACTGAAGCTTTCTTT. It specifies CSAGGRNTEAFF.

This clonotype was observed a single time. This rearrangement joins TRBV7-3 to TRBJ2-3; TRBD2 matches at 10 bases. This CDR3 has 16 residues. The V segment lost 0 bases and the J segment 4 bases; nucleotides outside the gene matches: 4. Germline V gene sequence: CDR1 SGHTA, CDR2 FQGTGA. CDR3 bases: TGTGCCAGCAGCTTAACGCCAAGCGGGGGGGCAGATACGCAGTATTTT. Protein: CASSLTPSGGADTQYF. The full variable domain, completed using reference TRBV7-3 and TRBJ2-3, is GAGVSQTPSNKVTEKGKYVELRCDPISGHTALYWYRQSLGQGPEFLIYFQGTGAADDSGLPNDRFFAVRPEGSVSTLKIQRTERGDSAVYLCASSLTPSGGADTQYFGPGTRLTVL.

This clonotype was counted only a few times. This chain joins TRBV28 and TRBJ2-7; D tentatively fits TRBD1 or TRBD2 (6 bases each). V lost 6 bases to trimming and J lost 4 bases, with 19 bases between them. This CDR3 is 15 amino acids long. Germline loops: CDR1 MDHEN, CDR2 SYDVKM. CDR3 amino acids: CASSFHGGGSYEQYF. For the CDR3, the DNA is TGTGCCAGCAGCTTTCACGGGGGCGGTTCGTACGAGCAGTACTTC.

This clonotype was counted between two and nine times. The chain has TRBV20-1 and TRBJ2-4; D may be TRBD2 (6 bases). Looked up from germline, CDR1 is DFQATT and CDR2 is SNEGSKA (reference sequence). Trimming pared 6 bases from V and 0 bases from J, leaving 12 bases between. This CDR3 spans 14 amino acids. CDR3 in amino acids: CSAAEGLAKNIQYF. The CDR3 region has the DNA TGCAGTGCCGCGGAGGGACTAGCCAAAAACATTCAGTACTTC.

V gene TRBV4-3 combines with J gene TRBJ2-1, with D possibly matching TRBD1 (6 bases). Per germline, CDR1 LGHNA and CDR2 YSLEER. V was pared by 6 bases and J by 0 bases, with 15 bases between. The CDR3 has 16 amino acids. The CDR3 loop reads CASRMEGGSSYNEQFF. The CDR3 coding sequence is TGCGCCAGCAGGATGGAAGGGGGTAGCTCCTACAATGAGCAGTTCTTC.

This clonotype has a handful of counts. This chain links TRBV11-2 with TRBJ2-1; 9 bases map to TRBD2. V shed 1 base and J 6 bases; nucleotides not matched to a gene: 7. The CDR3 contains 16 residues. Germline CDR1 SGHAT, CDR2 FQNNGV. In DNA, the CDR3 is TGTGCCAGCAGCTTAGCCAGGGCTAGCGGGGCCAATGAGCAGTTCTTC. Protein: CASSLARASGANEQFF.

V and J are TRBV27 and TRBJ2-5, with a weak D call TRBD2 (6 bases). The CDR3 consists of 15 residues. V gave up 0 bases and J gave up 2 bases, with 10 bases separating them. Germline lookup yields CDR1 MNHEY and CDR2 SMNVEV (reference sequence). The CDR3 nucleotides read TGTGCCAGCAGTTTATCAGGGAGGAGTCAAGAGACCCAGTACTTC. Translation gives CASSLSGRSQETQYF.

This chain joins TRBV15 and TRBJ2-4; tentatively, D is TRBD1 or TRBD2 (5 bases each). Trimming pared 0 bases from V and 13 bases from J, leaving 16 bases between. The CDR3 contains 14 residues. The germline V gene encodes CDR1 LNHNV and CDR2 YYDKDF (reference sequence). The CDR3 DNA is TGTGCCACCAGCAGAGATCGGGACCTACCTGGGCAGTACTTC. Its translation is CATSRDRDLPGQYF.

The rearrangement links TRBV29-1 to TRBJ2-7; D might be TRBD2 (5 bases). The CDR3 contains 13 residues. V shed 5 bases and J shed 0 bases, with 11 bases lying between them. Germline values: CDR1 SQVTM, CDR2 ANQGSEA. The CDR3 DNA reads TGCAGCGTTTCTAGCTCAAGCTCCTACGAGCAGTACTTC. Translated: CSVSSSSSYEQYF.

The chain uses TRBV6-1 and TRBJ1-4, with 7 bases matching TRBD1. CDR1 is MNHNS and CDR2 is SASEGT in the germline V gene. V lost 3 bases and J lost 6; bases outside the gene matches: 10. The CDR3 contains 16 residues. The CDR3 nucleotides read TGTGCCAGCAGTGATCAAGAGGGACAGTTTTATGAAAAACTGTTTTTT. It yields the protein CASSDQEGQFYEKLFF.